This TCR beta chain was recovered during a study of blood T cells in healthy people across ages. General study findings and limits: One million T cells yielded diversity estimates that were considered underestimates. Researchers said unsorted PBMCs prevented a conclusive naive versus antigen-experienced comparison.

The germline V gene encodes CDR1 DFQATT and CDR2 SNEGSKA (reference sequence). The CDR3 covers 14 residues. Trimming cost V 6 bases and J 11 bases; bases outside gene matches: 17. A second PCR, run for roughly 7 to 11 cycles, used a sample-barcoded 5' primer plus a J-beta primer mix. Carrying 12 random nucleotides, a template-switch adaptor labeled each individual cDNA molecule. CDR3-containing paired-end reads numbered at least 2.5 million in each sample. TCRdb recomputed calls from the 5' RACE reads with MiXCR, one row per CDR3 protein. The table has about 1.8 million distinct CDR3 sequences, about 49% seen once. On this clonotype: Its cognate antigen is unknown. A much larger clone lies one base from this, so it may be a read error.

V and J are TRBV20-1 and TRBJ2-5; 8 nucleotides align to TRBD1. The specimen was blood. This TCR was recovered from a woman aged 40 to 50 in good health. The CDR3 DNA is TGCAGTGCCACCAGCAGGGGGCCGGGCAATGAGCAGTACTTC. Protein sequence: CSATSRGPGNEQYF.